This T cell receptor (beta chain) was obtained from a study of blood T cell repertoires in COVID-19. Cohort allocation depended upon clinical history that participants reported. Donors in Cohort 3 who had recovered were those with two negative PCRs, healthcare professional clearance, or resolution of their symptoms. As handled by the study authors: Counts of nucleated cells, estimated from reference gene primer amplification, were obtained. TCRdb's table, derived via immunoSEQ multiplex PCR, lists solely in-frame clones and lacks some. The V and J calls and the clone size are those of that table, but D and trimming were determined from the DNA. The sample lists about 220,000 clones; about 85% were seen once. The CDR3 is 15 amino acids. V dropped 4 bases and J dropped 1; count of bases not matched to a gene: 5. From germline, CDR1 is SGHRS and CDR2 YFSETQ.

The chain joins TRBV5-1 to TRBJ2-3, with 8 bases matching TRBD1. This sequence was found in a young woman who had recovered from COVID-19. Sequencing was performed on PBMCs or T cells enriched from blood (not recorded which). CDR3: CASSLTGGGTDTQYF. The CDR3 coding sequence is TGCGCCAGCAGCCTTACAGGGGGTGGCACAGATACGCAGTATTTT.